This entry lists 14 T cell receptor beta chains sequenced from one sample in a study of pediatric ulcerative colitis. Repertoires were generated with immunoSEQ multiplex PCR, while TCRdb's copy carries only in-frame clones and drops some. The sample includes 54,000 or so clones, about 87% of them seen just once. The sequencing input was blood. All receptors come from a boy younger than 18 who was a control in a study of pediatric ulcerative colitis.

This clone showed up just once. V is TRBV7-9 and J is TRBJ2-3; D is ambiguous. The CDR3 covers 14 residues. The V and J ends lost 3 bases and 6 bases respectively, with 13 bases between them. Per germline, CDR1 SEHNR and CDR2 FQNEAQ (reference sequence). CDR3 DNA sequence: TGTGCCAGCAGCTTGCGGCAGGAGAGGGATACGCAGTATTTT. Protein sequence: CASSLRQERDTQYF.

This clone occurred a few times. The rearrangement joins TRBV5-6 to TRBJ1-1; D is unclear. The CDR3 length is 13 residues. Germline V gene data show CDR1 as SGHDT and CDR2 as YYEEEE. V was shortened by 1 base and J by 0 bases, with 4 bases between the two germline ends. The CDR3, as DNA: TGTGCCAGCAGCTTGACAGTGAACACTGAAGCTTTCTTT. It codes for CASSLTVNTEAFF. Using reference TRBV5-6 and TRBJ1-1 for the parts outside the CDR3, the full variable domain is DAGVTQSPTHLIKTRGQQVTLRCSPKSGHDTVSWYQQALGQGPQFIFQYYEEEERQRGNFPDRFSGHQFPNYSSELNVNALLLGDSALYLCASSLTVNTEAFFGQGTRLTVV.

This chain joins TRBV28 and TRBJ2-7, with D possibly matching TRBD1 (6 bases). Per germline, CDR1 MDHEN and CDR2 SYDVKM. The CDR3 consists of 14 residues. The germline V and J ends were trimmed by 2 bases and 0 bases, with 8 bases remaining between them. CDR3 region: CASSLPGDSYEQYF. The CDR3, as DNA: TGTGCCAGCAGTTTACCAGGGGACTCCTACGAGCAGTACTTC. The entire variable domain, with the rest obtained from reference TRBV28 and TRBJ2-7, is as follows: DVKVTQSSRYLVKRTGEKVFLECVQDMDHENMFWYRQDPGLGLRLIYFSYDVKMKEKGDIPEGYSVSREKKERFSLILESASTNQTSMYLCASSLPGDSYEQYFGPGTRLTVT.

CDR3 in amino acids: CASSSDRGDQPQHF. DNA of the CDR3: TGTGCCAGCAGCTCGGACAGGGGGGATCAGCCCCAGCATTTT. The chain recombines TRBV5-4 with TRBJ1-5; 10 bases are shared with TRBD1. Germline lookup yields CDR1 SGHNT and CDR2 YYREEE (reference sequence). The CDR3 totals 14 residues. J gave up 5 bases and V 3 bases, and 2 bases lay outside the gene matches.

The chain uses TRBV18 and TRBJ2-2; unclear D gene. The CDR3 extends over 16 amino acids. Germline V lookup: CDR1 KGHSH, CDR2 LQKENI. V lost 3 bases to trimming and J lost 1 base, with 12 bases between them. CDR3 in DNA: TGTGCCAGCTCACCCTTCCCTATGGAGAACACCGGGGAGCTGTTTTTT. It yields the protein CASSPFPMENTGELFF.

This sequence joins TRBV28 and TRBJ2-3; 10 bases fit TRBD1. This CDR3 is built from 18 residues. V gave up 5 bases and J gave up 9 bases; unmatched junction bases: 20. Per germline, CDR1 MDHEN and CDR2 SYDVKM. DNA of the CDR3: TGTGCCAGCAGTGATAGGGTCACCGGGACAGGGGATGCATGGACGCAGTATTTT. As protein: CASSDRVTGTGDAWTQYF. Full variable domain (remainder filled in from reference TRBV28 and TRBJ2-3): DVKVTQSSRYLVKRTGEKVFLECVQDMDHENMFWYRQDPGLGLRLIYFSYDVKMKEKGDIPEGYSVSREKKERFSLILESASTNQTSMYLCASSDRVTGTGDAWTQYFGPGTRLTVL.

V is TRBV9 and J is TRBJ2-1; 12 bases align to TRBD2. The CDR3 is made up of 16 amino acids. V gave up 5 bases and J gave up 7 bases; unmatched junction bases: 10. Germline loops: CDR1 SGDLS, CDR2 YYNGEE. The CDR3 region is CASSHRLAGAWNEQFF. The DNA for the CDR3 is TGTGCCAGCAGTCATAGACTAGCGGGAGCTTGGAATGAGCAGTTCTTC. Combining the CDR3 with reference TRBV9 and TRBJ2-1 gives the whole variable domain DSGVTQTPKHLITATGQRVTLRCSPRSGDLSVYWYQQSLDQGLQFLIQYYNGEERAKGNILERFSAQQFPDLHSELNLSSLELGDSALYFCASSHRLAGAWNEQFFGPGTRLTVL.

CDR3 sequence (DNA): TGTGCCAGCAGCTTTGAGGAGCTAACAGCCAAAAACATTCAGTACTTC. Residues: CASSFEELTAKNIQYF. V usage is TRBV7-8 and J usage is TRBJ2-4, with D unresolved. The CDR3 is made up of 16 amino acids. The V gene lost 3 bases and the J gene lost 0 bases, with 12 bases spanning the gap. CDR1 is SGHVS and CDR2 is FQNEAQ in the germline V gene. Complete variable domain (other parts from reference TRBV7-8 and TRBJ2-4): GAGVSQSPRYKVAKRGQDVALRCDPISGHVSLFWYQQALGQGPEFLTYFQNEAQLDKSGLPSDRFFAERPEGSVSTLKIQRTQQEDSAVYLCASSFEELTAKNIQYFGAGTRLSVL.

The chain has TRBV4-2 and TRBJ2-3, with 12 positions matching TRBD2. The germline CDR1 and CDR2 sequences are LGHNA and YNFKEQ. The J segment lost 3 bases and the V segment lost 4 bases, leaving 2 bases of the junction unmatched. The CDR3 has 15 residues. The CDR3 loop reads CASSRGTSGTDTQYF. DNA for the CDR3: TGTGCCAGCAGCCGAGGGACTAGCGGGACAGATACGCAGTATTTT.

The rearrangement joins TRBV6-1 to TRBJ1-4; perhaps TRBD1 as D (5 bases). This CDR3 contains 18 residues. The V end was cut by 4 bases, the J end by 0 bases, with 18 bases between. CDR1 is MNHNS and CDR2 is SASEGT in the germline V gene. CDR3 coding DNA: TGTGCCAGCAGTGCGCGGGGACCCTTTCCTGCAACTAATGAAAAACTGTTTTTT. Translation gives CASSARGPFPATNEKLFF.

The V call is TRBV5-1, the J call TRBJ1-1; no clear D. V lost 2 bases to trimming and J lost 5 bases, with 16 bases between them. From germline, CDR1 is SGHRS and CDR2 YFSETQ. CDR3 size: 15 residues. The CDR3: CASSFLLGKETEAFF. DNA for the CDR3: TGCGCCAGCAGCTTCCTGCTAGGTAAGGAAACTGAAGCTTTCTTT. Together with reference TRBV5-1 and TRBJ1-1, the CDR3 gives the full variable domain: KAGVTQTPRYLIKTRGQQVTLSCSPISGHRSVSWYQQTPGQGLQFLFEYFSETQRNKGNFPGRFSGRQFSNSRSEMNVSTLELGDSALYLCASSFLLGKETEAFFGQGTRLTVV.

The chain combines TRBV5-6 with TRBJ1-1; 7 nucleotides line up with TRBD1. The V gene end was trimmed by 1 base and the J gene end by 1 base; junction bases not matched to a gene: 7. The CDR3 spans 16 residues. Looked up from germline, CDR1 is SGHDT and CDR2 is YYEEEE. The CDR3 region has the DNA TGTGCCAGCAGCTTGAAGGGGGCCTTAGGGAACACTGAAGCTTTCTTT. Residues: CASSLKGALGNTEAFF. Full variable domain (remainder filled in from reference TRBV5-6 and TRBJ1-1): DAGVTQSPTHLIKTRGQQVTLRCSPKSGHDTVSWYQQALGQGPQFIFQYYEEEERQRGNFPDRFSGHQFPNYSSELNVNALLLGDSALYLCASSLKGALGNTEAFFGQGTRLTVV.

In its sample, this clone was seen once. J is TRBJ2-5 and V is TRBV29-1; D unresolved. The germline V and J ends were trimmed by 2 bases and 1 base, with 5 bases remaining between them. CDR1 is SQVTM and CDR2 is ANQGSEA in the germline V gene. The CDR3 consists of 12 residues. The CDR3 protein is CSVEMSQETQYF. CDR3 DNA: TGCAGCGTTGAAATGTCCCAAGAGACCCAGTACTTC.

The genes are TRBV5-1 and TRBJ2-1; perhaps TRBD2 as D (5 bases). Deletions cut 0 bases from V and 3 bases from J, with 13 bases between. The length of the CDR3 is 16 residues. Germline V CDR1 and CDR2: SGHRS, YFSETQ. As DNA, the CDR3 is TGCGCCAGCAGCTTGGGCCCGGGAAAACACTACAATGAGCAGTTCTTC. This sequence encodes CASSLGPGKHYNEQFF.